The present T cell receptor beta chain was sequenced within a study of identical twins. CDR3 size: 13 residues. Between the trimmed V and J ends, which lost 4 bases and 6 bases, there was a span of 11 bases. Germline lookup yields CDR1 SGHTA and CDR2 FQGNSA. TCRdb re-called the 5' RACE reads through MiXCR, storing one row per CDR3 protein. The sample includes approximately 210,000 distinct CDR3 sequences, around 10% of them seen just once. General study results and limits: Twin pairs' shared out-of-frame alpha sequences were enriched in low generation probability.

Healthy Caucasian individuals made up all the donors. This clonotype was detected only a few times. Its target is not known. This clonotype was obtained from a woman between 18 and 30 years old in good health. The sample consisted of memory (CD45RO+) T cells sorted from blood. J is TRBJ2-3 and V is TRBV7-2; no clear D. The CDR3 spells CASSSPARDTQYF. CDR3 nucleotides: TGTGCCAGCAGCTCTCCAGCTCGCGATACGCAGTATTTT.